These 29 T cell receptor beta chains originate from one sample sequenced in a study of technical replicates of blood from a handful of donors (TCRdb year 2017). The method was the immunoSEQ multiplex PCR assay. TCRdb holds this immuneACCESS table with in-frame rearrangements only. Some clones are missing; in checked studies, unresolved V genes explain under half, and the rest has no known cause. The sample contains 80,000 to 95,000 clones, around 94% of them found a single time. The ten largest clones capture under 0.3% of the sample. Sequencing was done on a sample of T cells isolated from PBMCs. The receptors were sampled from a human donor in good health.

Regarding this clone: Other DNA sequences in the sample encode the same CDR3. V and J are TRBV2 and TRBJ2-7; 7 nucleotides agree with TRBD1. CDR1 SNHLY and CDR2 FYNNEI come from the germline V gene. This CDR3 spans 15 amino acids. With V trimmed by 4 bases and J by 3 bases, 9 bases remained unmatched. CDR3 amino acids: CASSVVAGGFYEQYF. The CDR3 coding sequence is TGTGCCAGCAGTGTAGTAGCAGGGGGTTTCTACGAGCAGTACTTC. Full variable domain (rest looked up from reference TRBV2 and TRBJ2-7): EPEVTQTPSHQVTQMGQEVILRCVPISNHLYFYWYRQILGQKVEFLVSFYNNEISEKSEIFDDQFSVERPDGSNFTLKIRSTKLEDSAMYFCASSVVAGGFYEQYFGPGTRLTVT.

This chain connects TRBV30 to TRBJ2-2; D remains unclear. Germline CDR1 GTSNPN, CDR2 SVGIG (reference sequence). V was trimmed by 7 bases and J by 3 bases, leaving 3 bases between them. There are 10 residues in the CDR3. CDR3 residues: CASDTGELFF. CDR3 bases: TGTGCCTCGGACACCGGGGAGCTGTTTTTT.

The chain links TRBV9 to TRBJ1-3, with no clear D. V lost 0 bases to trimming and J lost 0 bases, with 10 bases between them. Germline V CDR1 and CDR2: SGDLS, YYNGEE. This CDR3 has 16 amino acids. The CDR3 region has the DNA TGTGCCAGCAGCGTAGGAGGAGTAGCCTCTGGAAACACCATATATTTT. Its translation: CASSVGGVASGNTIYF.

The V call is TRBV2, the J call TRBJ2-6; 7 bases agree with TRBD1. Germline lookup yields CDR1 SNHLY and CDR2 FYNNEI. CDR3 length: 16 residues. V was pared by 3 bases and J by 3 bases, with 5 bases of the junction left unmatched. CDR3 DNA: TGTGCCAGCAGTGAGGGCAGGGGGTATGGGGCCAACGTCCTGACTTTC. Protein sequence: CASSEGRGYGANVLTF.

The V call is TRBV7-8, the J call TRBJ1-2; 9 bases map to TRBD1. Germline assignment: CDR1 SGHVS and CDR2 FQNEAQ. The CDR3 has 17 residues. Trimming cost V 0 bases and J 4 bases; bases outside gene matches: 9. CDR3 residues: CASSLARQGGYGYGYTF. Here the CDR3 DNA reads TGTGCCAGCAGCTTAGCCCGACAGGGGGGTTATGGCTATGGCTACACCTTC. Full variable domain (missing parts from reference TRBV7-8 and TRBJ1-2): GAGVSQSPRYKVAKRGQDVALRCDPISGHVSLFWYQQALGQGPEFLTYFQNEAQLDKSGLPSDRFFAERPEGSVSTLKIQRTQQEDSAVYLCASSLARQGGYGYGYTFGSGTRLTVV.

V is TRBV28 and J is TRBJ2-1; D call uncertain. The CDR3 spans 11 residues. Trimming took 3 bases from V and 10 from J, leaving 7 bases between them. Germline values: CDR1 MDHEN, CDR2 SYDVKM. The CDR3 nucleotides are TGTGCCAGCAGTTTGTACCAGGAGCAGTTCTTC. Its protein product is CASSLYQEQFF.

DNA for the CDR3: TGTGCCAGCAGTTACGCGACTAGCGGGGTTTACGAGCAGTACTTC. It codes for CASSYATSGVYEQYF. The rearrangement joins TRBV6-5 to TRBJ2-7, with 11 positions matching TRBD2. Germline CDR1 and CDR2: MNHEY and SVGAGI. Trimming removed 2 bases from V and 4 bases from J; junction bases left unmatched: 4. The CDR3 length is 15 residues.

V usage is TRBV11-1 and J usage is TRBJ1-2; TRBD1 agrees at 7 bases. Germline trimming cut 4 bases from V and 8 bases from J; bases unmatched to any gene: 16. Germline values: CDR1 SGHAT, CDR2 FQDESV (reference sequence). The CDR3 totals 16 residues. The CDR3 DNA reads as TGTGCCAGCAGCTCGGGGGTGGACAGGTCCGCGGGAGGCTACACCTTC. Residues: CASSSGVDRSAGGYTF.

The chain joins TRBV30 to TRBJ2-7, with 9 bases that match TRBD1. CDR1 is GTSNPN, CDR2 SVGIG, per germline (reference sequence). V lost 3 bases to trimming and J lost 3 bases; unmatched junction nucleotides: 0. The CDR3 covers 12 residues. The CDR3 sequence: CAWRGQGYEQYF. The DNA for the CDR3 is TGTGCCTGGAGGGGACAGGGCTACGAGCAGTACTTC.

Comment on this clone: One end of the junction varies from germline; a read error may be responsible. This sequence joins TRBV10-2 and TRBJ1-4; D may be TRBD1 (5 bases). Germline V gene sequence: CDR1 WSHSY, CDR2 SAAADI. CDR3 size: 13 residues. CDR3 nucleotide sequence: TGCGCCAGCAGTGCTGGGGCTAACGAAAAACTGTTTTTT. Translated: CASSAGANEKLFF.

The chain has TRBV28 and TRBJ1-1, with 9 bases lining up with TRBD1. The CDR3 runs to 17 residues. V dropped 8 bases and J dropped 2; count of bases not matched to a gene: 15. CDR1 is MDHEN and CDR2 is SYDVKM in the germline V gene. The CDR3 DNA reads TGTGCCAGCTGGGCACTCGGGACAGGGTCAAGTAACACTGAAGCTTTCTTT. Protein product: CASWALGTGSSNTEAFF.

The chain has TRBV7-6 and TRBJ1-2; D might be TRBD1 (6 bases). The V gene's germline CDR1 is SGHVS and CDR2 FNYEAQ. Trimming pared 1 base from V and 2 bases from J, leaving 8 bases between. This CDR3 comprises 14 residues. CDR3 DNA sequence: TGTGCCAGCAGCTTAGGCCAGGGGAACTATGGCTACACCTTC. This sequence encodes CASSLGQGNYGYTF.

This chain uses TRBV5-1 with TRBJ2-3; D is perhaps TRBD2 (7 bases). Trimming left V 2 bases short and J 2 bases short, with 12 bases between. Germline assignment: CDR1 SGHRS and CDR2 YFSETQ. The CDR3 is 15 residues long. In DNA, the CDR3 is TGCGCCAGCAGCTTCGACGGGGGGCACACAGATACGCAGTATTTT. Protein sequence: CASSFDGGHTDTQYF.

V usage is TRBV11-2 and J usage is TRBJ2-1, with D maybe TRBD1 (6 bases). Per germline, CDR1 SGHAT and CDR2 FQNNGV. This CDR3 spans 15 amino acids. Trimming took 3 bases from V and 2 from J, leaving 11 bases between them. CDR3 region: CASSFNEGAYNEQFF. The CDR3 DNA reads as TGTGCCAGCAGCTTTAACGAGGGGGCCTACAATGAGCAGTTCTTC.

V is TRBV5-6 and J is TRBJ1-3; a weak D match, TRBD1 (5 bases). Trimming removed 4 bases from V and 2 bases from J, with 13 bases in between. CDR1 and CDR2 (germline): SGHDT, YYEEEE. The CDR3 runs to 15 residues. The CDR3 DNA is TGTGCCAGCAGCCAGGGACTGATGACTGGAAACACCATATATTTT. Amino acid sequence: CASSQGLMTGNTIYF. Looking up the rest from reference TRBV5-6 and TRBJ1-3 gives the full variable domain: DAGVTQSPTHLIKTRGQQVTLRCSPKSGHDTVSWYQQALGQGPQFIFQYYEEEERQRGNFPDRFSGHQFPNYSSELNVNALLLGDSALYLCASSQGLMTGNTIYFGEGSWLTVV.

V usage is TRBV6-1 and J usage is TRBJ1-5; D perhaps matches TRBD1 (5 bases). Trimming left V 4 bases short and J 0 bases short, with 13 bases between. The CDR3 loop spans 16 amino acids. Germline V CDR1 and CDR2: MNHNS, SASEGT. CDR3 loop: CASSVSRVDSNQPQHF. Here the CDR3 DNA reads TGTGCCAGCAGTGTCAGCAGGGTAGATAGCAATCAGCCCCAGCATTTT.

This chain uses TRBV6-6 with TRBJ1-5, with D uncertain. Germline CDR1 and CDR2: MNHNY and SVGAGI (reference sequence). This CDR3 spans 15 amino acids. V was trimmed by 0 bases and J by 3 bases, leaving 9 bases between them. The CDR3 here is CASSYSSGYNQPQHF. CDR3 DNA sequence: TGTGCCAGCAGTTACTCGAGCGGTTACAATCAGCCCCAGCATTTT.

This chain uses TRBV19 with TRBJ1-1; 8 bases match TRBD1. This CDR3 spans 16 amino acids. Germline assignment: CDR1 LNHDA and CDR2 SQIVND (reference sequence). V was pared by 9 bases and J by 1 base, with 13 bases of the junction left unmatched. The CDR3 nucleotides read TGTGCCAGCCTAAAACCTTGGACAGGGACGAACACTGAAGCTTTCTTT. This translates into CASLKPWTGTNTEAFF.

The V gene is TRBV19, the J gene TRBJ2-5; D possibly corresponds to TRBD2 (5 bases). Trimming left V 3 bases short and J 7 bases short, with 21 bases between. Germline values: CDR1 LNHDA, CDR2 SQIVND (reference sequence). The CDR3 has 16 residues. The CDR3 nucleotides read TGTGCCAGTAGTATTGGGATTTGGAGACCCGAGGGGACCCAGTACTTC. It specifies CASSIGIWRPEGTQYF.

The chain joins TRBV13 to TRBJ2-7; D is possibly TRBD2 (6 bases). Germline V gives CDR1 PRHDT, CDR2 FYEKMQ (reference sequence). V dropped 5 bases and J dropped 1 base, with 15 bases sitting between them. CDR3 length equals 15 residues. The CDR3 DNA reads TGTGCCAGCAGCCCAAGAGATGGGGGGTCCTACGAGCAGTACTTC. Translation: CASSPRDGGSYEQYF.

This clone occurred once. The chain couples TRBV6-1 to TRBJ1-2; D gene uncertain. The CDR3 is 13 amino acids. V gave up 6 bases and J gave up 6 bases, with 14 bases separating them. Germline CDR1 is MNHNS and CDR2 is SASEGT. The CDR3 spells CASRAAGGDGYTF. CDR3 DNA: TGTGCCAGCAGGGCAGCGGGAGGAGATGGCTACACCTTC.

This chain joins TRBV28 and TRBJ2-1, with 12 bases fitting TRBD2. CDR3 size: 21 residues. The V and J ends lost 3 bases and 0 bases, in that order; junction bases with no gene match: 15. Germline CDR1 reads MDHEN; CDR2 reads SYDVKM. The CDR3 DNA reads as TGTGCCAGCAGTTTTCCAATTCTGGGACTAGCGGGCAAGAGCTCCTACAATGAGCAGTTCTTC. This translates into CASSFPILGLAGKSSYNEQFF.

CDR3 region: CASSLRRTGDEQYF. CDR3 DNA: TGCGCCAGCAGCCTCAGGAGAACAGGGGACGAGCAGTACTTC. This chain uses TRBV5-1 with TRBJ2-7, with 7 bases identical to TRBD1. CDR1 and CDR2 from the germline V gene are SGHRS and YFSETQ. The CDR3 extends over 14 amino acids. V dropped 4 bases and J dropped 5; count of bases not matched to a gene: 9.

V is TRBV27 and J is TRBJ1-5; 9 nucleotides agree with TRBD1. With 2 bases clipped from V and 0 bases from J, the junction kept 5 bases outside the gene matches. The germline gives CDR1 MNHEY, CDR2 SMNVEV (reference sequence). The CDR3 totals 17 residues. Written as DNA, the CDR3 is TGTGCCAGCAGTTTAACCCGACAGGGGGATAGCAATCAGCCCCAGCATTTT. As protein: CASSLTRQGDSNQPQHF.

The gene calls are TRBV7-9 and TRBJ2-4, with no clear D. The CDR3 runs to 13 residues. Trimming pared 4 bases from V and 11 bases from J, leaving 15 bases between. Per germline, CDR1 SEHNR and CDR2 FQNEAQ (reference sequence). CDR3 DNA sequence: TGTGCCAGCAGCTCTCCTCGAGCGTGGCTTCAGTACTTC. This gives the protein CASSSPRAWLQYF.

This chain links TRBV5-4 with TRBJ2-7; no definite D call. From germline, CDR1 is SGHNT and CDR2 YYREEE (reference sequence). Trimming removed 4 bases at V and 7 bases at J, with 9 bases between. The CDR3 contains 11 residues. Written as DNA, the CDR3 is TGTGCCAGCAGCACCGGGTGGGAGCAGTACTTC. The encoded protein is CASSTGWEQYF. Filled out from reference TRBV5-4 and TRBJ2-7, the complete variable domain reads ETGVTQSPTHLIKTRGQQVTLRCSSQSGHNTVSWYQQALGQGPQFIFQYYREEENGRGNFPPRFSGLQFPNYSSELNVNALELDDSALYLCASSTGWEQYFGPGTRLTVT.

This clone is a singleton in its sample. In nucleotides, the CDR3 is TGTGCCAGTAGCCACGGACGGACATATAGCAATCAGCCCCAGCATTTT. Protein sequence: CASSHGRTYSNQPQHF. The genes are TRBV19 and TRBJ1-5, with D possibly being TRBD1 (5 bases). CDR1 LNHDA and CDR2 SQIVND come from the germline V gene (reference sequence). Trimming stripped 6 bases from V and 0 bases from J, with 15 bases between. The length of the CDR3 is 16 residues. The whole variable domain, remainder taken from reference TRBV19 and TRBJ1-5, is DGGITQSPKYLFRKEGQNVTLSCEQNLNHDAMYWYRQDPGQGLRLIYYSQIVNDFQKGDIAEGYSVSREKKESFPLTVTSAQKNPTAFYLCASSHGRTYSNQPQHFGDGTRLSIL.

This chain links TRBV6-1 with TRBJ2-1; TRBD2 agrees at 11 bases. Germline lookup yields CDR1 MNHNS and CDR2 SASEGT. The CDR3 has 15 amino acids. Trimming cost V 6 bases and J 7 bases; bases outside gene matches: 8. The CDR3: CASSTSGSTGNEQFF. Written as DNA, the CDR3 is TGTGCCAGCAGCACTAGCGGGAGTACGGGGAATGAGCAGTTCTTC.

The chain links TRBV7-9 to TRBJ2-1; weak D call: TRBD1 (5 bases). Trimming stripped 1 base from V and 4 bases from J, with 11 bases between. CDR1 SEHNR and CDR2 FQNEAQ come from the germline V gene (reference sequence). This CDR3 spans 15 amino acids. CDR3 bases: TGTGCCAGCAGCTTAGGGTTCGACAGATACAATGAGCAGTTCTTC. Its protein is CASSLGFDRYNEQFF.